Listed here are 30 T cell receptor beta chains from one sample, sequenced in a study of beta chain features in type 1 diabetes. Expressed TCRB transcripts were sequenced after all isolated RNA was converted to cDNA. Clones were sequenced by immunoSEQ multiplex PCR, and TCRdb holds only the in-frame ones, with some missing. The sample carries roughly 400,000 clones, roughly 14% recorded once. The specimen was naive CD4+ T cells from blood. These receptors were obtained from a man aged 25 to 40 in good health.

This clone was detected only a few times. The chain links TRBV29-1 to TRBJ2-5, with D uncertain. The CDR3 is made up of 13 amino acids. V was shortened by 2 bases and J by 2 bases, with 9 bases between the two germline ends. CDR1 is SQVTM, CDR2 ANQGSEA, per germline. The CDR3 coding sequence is TGCAGCGTTGAACGCTTATCACAAGAGACCCAGTACTTC. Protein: CSVERLSQETQYF.

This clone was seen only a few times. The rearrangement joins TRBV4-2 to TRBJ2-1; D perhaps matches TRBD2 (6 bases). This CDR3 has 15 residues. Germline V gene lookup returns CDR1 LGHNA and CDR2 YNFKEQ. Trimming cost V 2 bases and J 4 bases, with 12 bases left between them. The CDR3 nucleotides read TGTGCCAGCAGCCAACGGAGCGGGCTATACAATGAGCAGTTCTTC. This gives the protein CASSQRSGLYNEQFF.

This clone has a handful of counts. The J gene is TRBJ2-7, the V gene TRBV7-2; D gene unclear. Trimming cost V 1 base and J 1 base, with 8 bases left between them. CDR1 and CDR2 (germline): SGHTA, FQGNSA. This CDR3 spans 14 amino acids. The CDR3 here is CASSLGARSYEQYV. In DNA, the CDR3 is TGTGCCAGCAGCTTAGGGGCTAGATCCTACGAGCAGTACGTC.

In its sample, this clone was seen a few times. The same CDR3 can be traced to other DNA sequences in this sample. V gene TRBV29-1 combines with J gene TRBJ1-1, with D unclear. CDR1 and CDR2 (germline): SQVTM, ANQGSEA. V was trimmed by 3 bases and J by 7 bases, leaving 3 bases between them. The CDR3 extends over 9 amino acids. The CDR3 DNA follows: TGCAGCGTTGACAGTGAAGCTTTCTTT. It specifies CSVDSEAFF.

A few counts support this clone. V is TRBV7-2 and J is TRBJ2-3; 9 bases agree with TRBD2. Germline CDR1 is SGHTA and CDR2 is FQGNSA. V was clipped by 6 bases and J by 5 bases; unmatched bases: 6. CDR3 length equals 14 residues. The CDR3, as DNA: TGTGCCAGCAGTGATGCGGGGGGGCTAGATACGCAGTATTTT. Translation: CASSDAGGLDTQYF.

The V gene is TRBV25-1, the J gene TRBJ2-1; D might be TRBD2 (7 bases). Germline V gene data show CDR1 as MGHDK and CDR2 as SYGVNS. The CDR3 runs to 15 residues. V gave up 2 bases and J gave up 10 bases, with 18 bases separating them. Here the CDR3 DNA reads TGTGCCAGCAGTGAAATTATTTCGGGGGGCTCCGAGCAGTTCTTC. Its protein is CASSEIISGGSEQFF.

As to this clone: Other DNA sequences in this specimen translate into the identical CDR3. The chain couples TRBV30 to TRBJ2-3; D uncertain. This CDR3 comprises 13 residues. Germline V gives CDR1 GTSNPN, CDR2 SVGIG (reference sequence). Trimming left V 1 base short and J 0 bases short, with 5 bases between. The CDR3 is CAWSAGSTDTQYF. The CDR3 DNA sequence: TGTGCCTGGAGTGCCGGAAGCACAGATACGCAGTATTTT.

As DNA, the CDR3 is TGTGCCAGCAGCCCGACCTCCAGGACCCAGTACTTC. This codes for CASSPTSRTQYF. This chain connects TRBV7-2 to TRBJ2-5; D is ambiguous. The CDR3 extends over 12 amino acids. V was clipped by 5 bases and J by 7 bases, with 11 bases between them. The V gene's germline CDR1 is SGHTA and CDR2 FQGNSA.

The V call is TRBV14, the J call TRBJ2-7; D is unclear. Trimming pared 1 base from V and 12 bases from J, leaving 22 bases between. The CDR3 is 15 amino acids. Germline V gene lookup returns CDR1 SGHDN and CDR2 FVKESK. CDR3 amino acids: CASSQAGSAGLSPYF. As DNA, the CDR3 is TGTGCCAGCAGCCAAGCCGGATCGGCCGGCCTTAGTCCGTACTTC.

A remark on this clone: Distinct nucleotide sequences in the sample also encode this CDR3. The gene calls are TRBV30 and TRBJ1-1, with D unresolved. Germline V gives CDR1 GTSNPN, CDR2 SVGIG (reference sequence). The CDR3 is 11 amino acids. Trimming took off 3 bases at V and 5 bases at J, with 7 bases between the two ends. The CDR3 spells CAWRGRTEAFF. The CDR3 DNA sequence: TGTGCCTGGAGAGGACGGACTGAAGCTTTCTTT.

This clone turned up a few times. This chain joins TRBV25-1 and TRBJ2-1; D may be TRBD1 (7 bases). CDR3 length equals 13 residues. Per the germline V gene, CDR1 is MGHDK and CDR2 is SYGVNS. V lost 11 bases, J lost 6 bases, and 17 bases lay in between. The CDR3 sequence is CARNRGGCNEQFF. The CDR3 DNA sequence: TGTGCCCGGAACAGGGGAGGTTGCAATGAGCAGTTCTTC.

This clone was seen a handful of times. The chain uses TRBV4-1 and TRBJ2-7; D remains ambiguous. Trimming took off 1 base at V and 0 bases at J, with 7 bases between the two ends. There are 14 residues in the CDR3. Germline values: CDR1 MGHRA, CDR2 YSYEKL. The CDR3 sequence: CASSQAVLSYEQYF. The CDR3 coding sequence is TGCGCCAGCAGCCAAGCGGTGCTCTCCTACGAGCAGTACTTC.

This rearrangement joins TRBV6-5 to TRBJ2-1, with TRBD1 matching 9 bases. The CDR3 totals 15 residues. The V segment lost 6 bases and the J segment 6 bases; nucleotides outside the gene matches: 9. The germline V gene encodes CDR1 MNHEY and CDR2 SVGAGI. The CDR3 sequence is CASSSRGQGSNEQFF. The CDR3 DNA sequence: TGTGCCAGCAGCTCCCGGGGACAGGGTAGCAATGAGCAGTTCTTC.

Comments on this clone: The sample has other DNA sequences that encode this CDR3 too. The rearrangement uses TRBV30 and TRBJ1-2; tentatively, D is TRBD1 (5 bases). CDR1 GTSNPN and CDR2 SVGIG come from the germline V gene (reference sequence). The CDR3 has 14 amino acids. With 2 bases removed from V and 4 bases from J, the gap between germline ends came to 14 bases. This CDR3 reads CAWSRQGLGYGYTF. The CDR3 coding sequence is TGTGCCTGGAGTAGGCAGGGTCTCGGCTATGGCTACACCTTC. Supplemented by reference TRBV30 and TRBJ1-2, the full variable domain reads SQTIHQWPATLVQPVGSPLSLECTVEGTSNPNLYWYRQAAGRGLQLLFYSVGIGQISSEVPQNLSASRPQDRQFILSSKKLLLSDSGFYLCAWSRQGLGYGYTFGSGTRLTVV.

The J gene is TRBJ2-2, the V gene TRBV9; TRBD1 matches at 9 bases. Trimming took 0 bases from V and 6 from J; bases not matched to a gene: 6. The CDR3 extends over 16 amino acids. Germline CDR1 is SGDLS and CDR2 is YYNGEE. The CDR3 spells CASSVAGQGIPGELFF. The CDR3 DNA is TGTGCCAGCAGCGTAGCAGGACAGGGGATCCCCGGGGAGCTGTTTTTT.

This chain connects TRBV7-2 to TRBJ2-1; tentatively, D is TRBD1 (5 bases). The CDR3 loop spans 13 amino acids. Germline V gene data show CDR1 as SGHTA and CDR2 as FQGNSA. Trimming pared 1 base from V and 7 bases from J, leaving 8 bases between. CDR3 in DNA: TGTGCCAGCAGCTTAGGACAGAAAAATGAGCAGTTCTTC. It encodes CASSLGQKNEQFF.

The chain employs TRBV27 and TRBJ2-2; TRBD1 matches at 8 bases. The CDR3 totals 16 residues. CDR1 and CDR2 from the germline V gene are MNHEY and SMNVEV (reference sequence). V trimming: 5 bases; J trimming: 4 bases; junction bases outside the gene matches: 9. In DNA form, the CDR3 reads TGTGCCAGCAGTCCTCCCAGGGGGCATATCACCGGGGAGCTGTTTTTT. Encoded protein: CASSPPRGHITGELFF.

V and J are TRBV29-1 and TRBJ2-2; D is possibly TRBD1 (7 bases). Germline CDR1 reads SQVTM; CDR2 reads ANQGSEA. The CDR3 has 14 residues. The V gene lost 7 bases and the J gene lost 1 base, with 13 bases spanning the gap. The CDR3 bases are TGCAGCGCTTCCCAGGGGGGGAACACCGGGGAGCTGTTTTTT. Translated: CSASQGGNTGELFF.

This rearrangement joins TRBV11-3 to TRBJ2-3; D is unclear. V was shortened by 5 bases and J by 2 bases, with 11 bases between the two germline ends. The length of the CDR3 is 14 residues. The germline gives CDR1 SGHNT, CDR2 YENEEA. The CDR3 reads CASSTRIFTDTQYF. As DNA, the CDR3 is TGTGCCAGCAGCACCCGAATTTTCACAGATACGCAGTATTTT.

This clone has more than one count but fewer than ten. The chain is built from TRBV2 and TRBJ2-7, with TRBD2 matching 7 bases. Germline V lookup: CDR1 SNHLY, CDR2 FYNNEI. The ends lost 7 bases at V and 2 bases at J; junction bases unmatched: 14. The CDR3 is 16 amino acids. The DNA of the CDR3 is TGTGCCAGCACCATGCACAGCGGGACCCAGCCCTACGAGCAGTACGTC. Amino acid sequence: CASTMHSGTQPYEQYV.

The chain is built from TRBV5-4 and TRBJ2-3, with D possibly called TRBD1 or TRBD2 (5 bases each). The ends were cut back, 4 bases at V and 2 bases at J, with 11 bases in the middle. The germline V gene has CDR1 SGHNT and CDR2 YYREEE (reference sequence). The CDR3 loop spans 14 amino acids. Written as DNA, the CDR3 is TGTGCCAGCAGCCGGGACCAAAACACAGATACGCAGTATTTT. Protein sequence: CASSRDQNTDTQYF.

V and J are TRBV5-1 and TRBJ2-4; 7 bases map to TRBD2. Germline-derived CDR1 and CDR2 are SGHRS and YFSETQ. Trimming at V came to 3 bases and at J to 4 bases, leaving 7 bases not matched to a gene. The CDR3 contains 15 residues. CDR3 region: CASSSQGLGKNIQYF. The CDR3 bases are TGCGCCAGCAGCTCTCAAGGACTAGGAAAAAACATTCAGTACTTC.

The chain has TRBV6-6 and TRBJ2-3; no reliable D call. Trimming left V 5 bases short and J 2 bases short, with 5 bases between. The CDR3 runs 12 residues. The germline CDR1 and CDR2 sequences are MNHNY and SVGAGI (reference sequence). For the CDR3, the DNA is TGTGCCAGCAGTGACCACACAGATACGCAGTATTTT. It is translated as CASSDHTDTQYF.

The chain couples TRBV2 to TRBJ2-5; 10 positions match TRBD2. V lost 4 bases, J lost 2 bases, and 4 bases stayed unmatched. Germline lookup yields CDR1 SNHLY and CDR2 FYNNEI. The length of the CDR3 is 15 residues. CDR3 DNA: TGTGCCAGCAGTGGCTCTAGCGGGGGACAAGAGACCCAGTACTTC. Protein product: CASSGSSGGQETQYF.

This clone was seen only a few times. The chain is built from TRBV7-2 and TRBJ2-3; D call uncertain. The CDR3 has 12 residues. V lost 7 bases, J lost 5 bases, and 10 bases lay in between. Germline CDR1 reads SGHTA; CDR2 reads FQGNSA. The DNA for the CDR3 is TGTGCCAGCACCTCACAAGGAGATACGCAGTATTTT. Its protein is CASTSQGDTQYF.

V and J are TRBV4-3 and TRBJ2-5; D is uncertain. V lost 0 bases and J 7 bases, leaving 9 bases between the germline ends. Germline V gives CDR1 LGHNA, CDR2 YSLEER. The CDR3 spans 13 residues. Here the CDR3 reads CASSQEQKGTQYF. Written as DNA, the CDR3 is TGCGCCAGCAGCCAAGAACAGAAGGGGACCCAGTACTTC.

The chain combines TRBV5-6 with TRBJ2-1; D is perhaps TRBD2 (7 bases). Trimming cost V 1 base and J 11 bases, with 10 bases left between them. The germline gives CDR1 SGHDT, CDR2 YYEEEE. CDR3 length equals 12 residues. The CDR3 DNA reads TGTGCCAGCAGCTTGCCGCGGGGGCAGCAGTTCTTC. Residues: CASSLPRGQQFF.

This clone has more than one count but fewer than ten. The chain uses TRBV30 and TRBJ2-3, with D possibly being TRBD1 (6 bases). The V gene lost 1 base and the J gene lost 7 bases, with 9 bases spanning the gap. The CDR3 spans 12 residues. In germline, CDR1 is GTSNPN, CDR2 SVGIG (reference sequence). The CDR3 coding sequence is TGTGCCTGGAGTGCGACAGGTAATACGCAGTATTTT. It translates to CAWSATGNTQYF.

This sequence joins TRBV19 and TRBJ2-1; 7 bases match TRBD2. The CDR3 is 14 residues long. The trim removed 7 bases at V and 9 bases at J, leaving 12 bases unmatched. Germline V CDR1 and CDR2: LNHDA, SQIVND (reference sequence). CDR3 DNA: TGTGCCAGTACCCAATGGGGACTATACTCTGAGCAGTTCTTC. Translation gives CASTQWGLYSEQFF.

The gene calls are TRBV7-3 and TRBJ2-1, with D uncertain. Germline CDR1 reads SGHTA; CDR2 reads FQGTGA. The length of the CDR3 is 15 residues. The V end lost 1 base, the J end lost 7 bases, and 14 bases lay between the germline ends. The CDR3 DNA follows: TGTGCCAGCAGCTTAAACCCCTCGACTCGAAATGAGCAGTTCTTC. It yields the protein CASSLNPSTRNEQFF. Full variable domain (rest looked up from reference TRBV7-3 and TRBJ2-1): GAGVSQTPSNKVTEKGKYVELRCDPISGHTALYWYRQSLGQGPEFLIYFQGTGAADDSGLPNDRFFAVRPEGSVSTLKIQRTERGDSAVYLCASSLNPSTRNEQFFGPGTRLTVL.